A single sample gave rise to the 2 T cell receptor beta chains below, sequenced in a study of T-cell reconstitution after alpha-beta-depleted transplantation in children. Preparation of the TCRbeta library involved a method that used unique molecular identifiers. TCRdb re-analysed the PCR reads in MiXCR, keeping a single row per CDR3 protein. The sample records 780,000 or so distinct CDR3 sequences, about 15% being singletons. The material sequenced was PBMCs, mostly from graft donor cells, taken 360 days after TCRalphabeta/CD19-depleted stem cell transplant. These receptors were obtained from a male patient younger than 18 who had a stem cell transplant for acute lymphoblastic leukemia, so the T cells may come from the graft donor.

CDR3: CATSGPGDRGTDTQYF. CDR3 DNA sequence: TGTGCCACCAGTGGCCCAGGGGACAGGGGAACAGATACGCAGTATTTT. V is TRBV24-1 and J is TRBJ2-3; 10 bases are a match to TRBD1. The CDR3 loop spans 16 amino acids. Germline V CDR1 and CDR2: KGHDR, SFDVKD. V lost 5 bases and J lost 3; bases outside the gene matches: 7.

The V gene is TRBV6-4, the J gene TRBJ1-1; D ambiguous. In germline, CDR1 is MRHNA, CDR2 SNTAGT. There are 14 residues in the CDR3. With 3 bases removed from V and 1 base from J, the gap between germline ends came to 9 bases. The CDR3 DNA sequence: TGTGCCAGCAGTGAAACCCCTAAGAACACTGAAGCTTTCTTT. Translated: CASSETPKNTEAFF.